The clone carrying this T cell receptor (beta chain) appeared a few times. Germline V gene sequence: CDR1 SGHTA, CDR2 FQGTGA. This CDR3 is built from 14 residues. With 1 base removed from V and 3 bases from J, the gap between germline ends came to 10 bases. The data are from a study of blood T cell repertoires in COVID-19. Method: immunoSEQ multiplex PCR; TCRdb's copy keeps in-frame clones and lacks some. The profile shows about 120,000 clones, around nine tenths of them singletons. This chain links TRBV7-3 with TRBJ2-7, with a weak D call TRBD1 (6 bases). The sequenced sample was peripheral blood. The TCR comes from a human donor with acute or convalescent COVID-19. The donor label of this sample is uncertain. This CDR3 reads CASSLNPGDYEQYF. CDR3 DNA: TGTGCCAGCAGCTTAAATCCAGGGGACTACGAGCAGTACTTC.